The 31 T cell receptor beta chains presented below share a single source sample, sequenced in a study of beta chain features in type 1 diabetes. Study findings and constraints: Shorter TCRB CDR3s, moderately but significantly so, were found in Type 1 diabetes patients in all four CD4+ subsets.

The isolated RNA, all of it, was reverse transcribed, so expressed TCRB transcripts were what got sequenced. Method: immunoSEQ multiplex PCR; TCRdb's copy keeps in-frame clones and lacks some. The sample holds about 370,000 clones, roughly a tenth seen once. Their specific antigens are unknown. Material for sequencing was central memory CD4+ T cells from blood. The receptors come from a man aged 30 to 39 with type 1 diabetes.

J is TRBJ2-7 and V is TRBV7-2; 10 nucleotides line up with TRBD2. Germline loops: CDR1 SGHTA, CDR2 FQGNSA. This CDR3 spans 16 amino acids. The ends lost 5 bases at V and 5 bases at J; junction bases unmatched: 12. CDR3 DNA sequence: TGTGCCAGCAGCCTCCCTTTTGGGACTAGCGACCACGAGCAGTACTTC. As protein: CASSLPFGTSDHEQYF.

This clone was detected many times. The genes are TRBV28 and TRBJ2-1, with D possibly matching TRBD2 (6 bases). Between the trimmed V and J ends, which lost 1 base and 13 bases, there was a span of 11 bases. CDR3 size: 12 residues. Germline V lookup: CDR1 MDHEN, CDR2 SYDVKM. CDR3 DNA: TGTGCCAGCAGTTTATCCGGCGGGGTTCAGTTCTTC. This gives the protein CASSLSGGVQFF.

This clone came up many times. This chain links TRBV7-9 with TRBJ2-1; TRBD2 agrees at 8 bases. V dropped 6 bases and J dropped 4; count of bases not matched to a gene: 5. This CDR3 is built from 14 residues. CDR1 and CDR2 (germline): SEHNR, FQNEAQ (reference sequence). The CDR3 loop is CASRPGLGYNEQFF. The CDR3 DNA is TGTGCCAGCAGGCCGGGACTAGGTTACAATGAGCAGTTCTTC.

V and J are TRBV11-2 and TRBJ1-1; TRBD1 matches at 11 bases. The length of the CDR3 is 16 residues. J gave up 0 bases and V 10 bases, and 10 bases lay outside the gene matches. The germline gives CDR1 SGHAT, CDR2 FQNNGV. CDR3 coding DNA: TGTGCCACCGAGGACAGGGGGCTTGGTATGAACACTGAAGCTTTCTTT. Amino acids: CATEDRGLGMNTEAFF.

The chain's CDR3 is CASSRSSGRSGELFF. The DNA for the CDR3 is TGTGCCAGCTCAAGGTCTAGCGGGAGATCCGGGGAGCTGTTTTTT. The rearrangement uses TRBV18 and TRBJ2-2; 10 nucleotides match TRBD2. With V trimmed by 5 bases and J by 6 bases, 6 bases remained unmatched. Germline V gene sequence: CDR1 KGHSH, CDR2 LQKENI. CDR3 size: 15 residues.

This clone was observed a handful of times. Relative to the germline gene, one junction end is altered; a read error may explain this. The CDR3: CASSQARTSGRLKNIQYF. For the CDR3, the DNA is TGCGCCAGCAGCCAGGCCCGGACTAGCGGGAGGCTCAAAAACATTCAGTACTTC. The chain couples TRBV7-2 to TRBJ2-4; 14 bases are a match to TRBD2. CDR1 is SGHTA and CDR2 is FQGNSA in the germline V gene. The CDR3 is 18 amino acids.

The sample holds many counts of this clone. This chain joins TRBV7-3 and TRBJ2-5, with D hard to call. The CDR3 is 15 amino acids. V was clipped by 3 bases and J by 2 bases, with 13 bases between them. The germline V gene encodes CDR1 SGHTA and CDR2 FQGTGA. The CDR3 region is CASSLLGRVQETQYF. In DNA, the CDR3 is TGTGCCAGCAGCTTGTTGGGTAGGGTTCAAGAGACCCAGTACTTC.

This clone was detected many times. The gene calls are TRBV5-8 and TRBJ2-7, with TRBD1 matching 7 bases. Per germline, CDR1 SGHTS and CDR2 YDEGEE. The CDR3 contains 11 residues. V lost 6 bases to trimming and J lost 7 bases; unmatched junction nucleotides: 4. In DNA form, the CDR3 reads TGTGCCAGCACCTCCAGGGGGGAGCAGTACTTC. Translation gives CASTSRGEQYF.

The rearrangement joins TRBV27 to TRBJ2-1; TRBD2 might be the D (5 bases). In germline, CDR1 is MNHEY, CDR2 SMNVEV (reference sequence). Trimming took 5 bases from V and 9 from J, leaving 17 bases between them. This CDR3 contains 14 residues. CDR3 sequence (DNA): TGTGCCAGCAGTAAAGGGAGATGGGAGATTGAGCAGTTCTTC. It codes for CASSKGRWEIEQFF.

The genes are TRBV5-4 and TRBJ2-1; D perhaps matches TRBD2 (6 bases). Trimming shortened V by 3 bases and J by 0 bases, and 10 bases separated the two germline ends. Germline V gene data show CDR1 as SGHNT and CDR2 as YYREEE (reference sequence). This CDR3 has 15 residues. Here the CDR3 DNA reads TGTGCCAGCAGCTCGCAAGCGGGCTCCTACAATGAGCAGTTCTTC. Protein: CASSSQAGSYNEQFF.

V is TRBV19 and J is TRBJ2-1; D might be TRBD1 (5 bases). The CDR3 is made up of 14 amino acids. Trimming shortened V by 7 bases and J by 2 bases, and 12 bases separated the two germline ends. The germline V gene encodes CDR1 LNHDA and CDR2 SQIVND (reference sequence). This CDR3 is CASISDKAYNEQFF. The CDR3 DNA reads TGTGCCAGTATTTCGGACAAAGCCTACAATGAGCAGTTCTTC.

This clone has only a few counts. This rearrangement joins TRBV2 to TRBJ1-3; tentatively, D is TRBD1 (6 bases). Germline V gene lookup returns CDR1 SNHLY and CDR2 FYNNEI. Trimming took 9 bases from V and 8 from J, leaving 11 bases between them. The length of the CDR3 is 11 residues. The chain's CDR3 is CASGKGDTIYF. The CDR3 DNA reads TGTGCCAGTGGGAAGGGGGACACCATATATTTT.

The table lists this clone with many counts. The gene calls are TRBV2 and TRBJ2-5; 9 bases fit TRBD1. The length of the CDR3 is 13 residues. Germline V CDR1 and CDR2: SNHLY, FYNNEI. V lost 7 bases and J lost 2; bases outside the gene matches: 2. The CDR3, as DNA: TGTGCCAGCATGGGGACAGGGCAAGAGACCCAGTACTTC. Its translation: CASMGTGQETQYF.

The V gene is TRBV19, the J gene TRBJ1-5; 7 positions agree with TRBD1. The CDR3 is 16 amino acids. CDR1 is LNHDA, CDR2 SQIVND, per germline (reference sequence). Trimming at V came to 5 bases and at J to 4 bases, leaving 11 bases not matched to a gene. CDR3 in amino acids: CASSFQGGPVNQPQHF. The CDR3 DNA reads as TGTGCCAGTAGTTTCCAGGGGGGACCCGTGAATCAGCCCCAGCATTTT. Full variable domain (remainder filled in from reference TRBV19 and TRBJ1-5): DGGITQSPKYLFRKEGQNVTLSCEQNLNHDAMYWYRQDPGQGLRLIYYSQIVNDFQKGDIAEGYSVSREKKESFPLTVTSAQKNPTAFYLCASSFQGGPVNQPQHFGDGTRLSIL.

This clone was found a few times. The rearrangement links TRBV5-1 to TRBJ1-4; D not resolved. The CDR3 totals 15 residues. The V gene's germline CDR1 is SGHRS and CDR2 YFSETQ. V was cut by 4 bases and J by 0 bases, with 10 bases left in between. The CDR3 loop is CASSPEFATNEKLFF. The CDR3 region has the DNA TGCGCCAGCAGCCCGGAATTTGCAACTAATGAAAAACTGTTTTTT.

The table lists this clone with a few counts. The rearrangement uses TRBV6-1 and TRBJ2-1; tentative D call: TRBD2 (6 bases). This CDR3 region has 13 residues. V was cut by 7 bases and J by 12 bases, with 19 bases left in between. The germline CDR1 and CDR2 sequences are MNHNS and SASEGT. The CDR3: CASIGTGVGGQFF. DNA of the CDR3: TGTGCCAGCATAGGGACTGGTGTCGGGGGGCAGTTCTTC.

This clone was seen a few times. The chain has TRBV2 and TRBJ2-3, with TRBD2 matching over 10 bases. CDR3 length equals 15 residues. V lost 6 bases, J lost 2 bases, and 5 bases stayed unmatched. Germline loops: CDR1 SNHLY, CDR2 FYNNEI. The CDR3 region is CASRALAGVTDTQYF. As DNA, the CDR3 is TGTGCCAGCAGAGCCCTAGCGGGAGTCACAGATACGCAGTATTTT.

V usage is TRBV4-2 and J usage is TRBJ2-2; 8 bases are a match to TRBD2. The CDR3 consists of 18 residues. Germline CDR1 is LGHNA and CDR2 is YNFKEQ. Trimming took 3 bases from V and 0 from J; bases not matched to a gene: 9. The CDR3 DNA reads TGTGCCAGCAGCCAGTACCCGCTGACTAGCGCGAACACCGGGGAGCTGTTTTTT. It yields the protein CASSQYPLTSANTGELFF.

The chain recombines TRBV27 with TRBJ2-7; D could derive from TRBD1 or TRBD2 (6 bases each). With 5 bases removed from V and 6 bases from J, the gap between germline ends came to 17 bases. CDR3 length: 14 residues. Germline V gene data show CDR1 as MNHEY and CDR2 as SMNVEV (reference sequence). CDR3 in amino acids: CASSRLGGGSEQYF. The CDR3 bases are TGTGCCAGCAGTCGCCTTGGAGGGGGGAGCGAGCAGTACTTC.

This clone was seen more than once but under ten times. The rearrangement uses TRBV29-1 and TRBJ1-2, with D unresolved. Germline V CDR1 and CDR2: SQVTM, ANQGSEA. This CDR3 contains 12 residues. The V end lost 7 bases, the J end lost 2 bases, and 11 bases lay between the germline ends. DNA for the CDR3: TGCAGCGCTATACAAGCGAACTATGGCTACACCTTC. Translation: CSAIQANYGYTF.

This clone has more than one count but fewer than ten. The genes are TRBV7-9 and TRBJ1-2, with D possibly being TRBD1 (5 bases). CDR1 SEHNR and CDR2 FQNEAQ come from the germline V gene (reference sequence). Trimming took 0 bases from V and 4 from J, leaving 15 bases between them. CDR3 length: 16 residues. The CDR3 DNA sequence: TGTGCCAGCAGCTTAGCGCCCGCAGGGAGGAGCTATGGCTACACCTTC. Its translation: CASSLAPAGRSYGYTF. The variable domain in full, completed from reference TRBV7-9 and TRBJ1-2, reads DTGVSQNPRHKITKRGQNVTFRCDPISEHNRLYWYRQTLGQGPEFLTYFQNEAQLEKSRLLSDRFSAERPKGSFSTLEIQRTEQGDSAMYLCASSLAPAGRSYGYTFGSGTRLTVV.

This chain joins TRBV29-1 and TRBJ2-3, with D tentatively TRBD1 (6 bases). Germline V gene data show CDR1 as SQVTM and CDR2 as ANQGSEA. The CDR3 sequence is 13 residues long. The CDR3 here is CRAPGRGTDTQYF. As DNA, the CDR3 is TGCAGAGCCCCGGGCAGGGGAACAGATACGCAGTATTTT.

The chain employs TRBV6-6 and TRBJ2-1; no definite D call. Per germline, CDR1 MNHNY and CDR2 SVGAGI (reference sequence). CDR3 length: 15 residues. V dropped 1 base and J dropped 8 bases, with 15 bases sitting between them. The CDR3 sequence is CASSYLATASDEQFF. The CDR3, as DNA: TGTGCCAGCAGTTACTTGGCGACCGCCTCGGATGAGCAGTTCTTC.

V and J are TRBV5-1 and TRBJ2-7, with 7 bases lining up with TRBD1. This CDR3 contains 14 residues. CDR1 SGHRS and CDR2 YFSETQ come from the germline V gene. The trim removed 3 bases at V and 2 bases at J, leaving 5 bases unmatched. The CDR3 nucleotides are TGCGCCAGCAGCTGGGGGACAGATACCTACGAGCAGTACTTC. It codes for CASSWGTDTYEQYF.

This clone was seen many times. The V gene is TRBV10-3, the J gene TRBJ2-7; 7 bases are shared with TRBD2. Trimming cost V 11 bases and J 2 bases; bases outside gene matches: 9. Per the germline V gene, CDR1 is ENHRY and CDR2 is SYGVKD. The CDR3 length is 13 residues. Written as DNA, the CDR3 is TGTGCCTCGGGGAGGGACCAGGCCTACGAGCAGTACTTC. It yields the protein CASGRDQAYEQYF.

The sample holds many counts of this clone. Different DNA sequences within this sample yield the same CDR3. This chain joins TRBV5-4 and TRBJ2-1, with D perhaps matching TRBD1 (5 bases). CDR1 and CDR2 from the germline V gene are SGHNT and YYREEE (reference sequence). The V end lost 3 bases, the J end lost 0 bases, and 7 bases lay between the germline ends. This CDR3 has 14 amino acids. The CDR3 DNA is TGTGCCAGCAGCTCCGACAGCTCCTACAATGAGCAGTTCTTC. Residues: CASSSDSSYNEQFF.

As regards this clone: One junction end disagrees with the germline gene, perhaps due to a read error. This chain links TRBV10-3 with TRBJ2-5, with a tentative D call TRBD1 (6 bases). Looked up from germline, CDR1 is ENHRY and CDR2 is SYGVKD. The CDR3 runs to 14 residues. The CDR3 is CASSAGTPSTTQYF. The CDR3 nucleotides are TGTGCCAGCAGTGCCGGGACACCTTCTACGACCCAGTACTTC.

This chain uses TRBV4-2 with TRBJ1-1, with D unresolved. This CDR3 spans 15 amino acids. The ends were cut back, 0 bases at V and 6 bases at J, with 14 bases in the middle. The germline V gene encodes CDR1 LGHNA and CDR2 YNFKEQ. The CDR3 protein is CASSQEGLGSSEAFF. The CDR3 nucleotides read TGTGCCAGCAGCCAAGAAGGGTTGGGGAGCTCTGAAGCTTTCTTT.

The chain links TRBV6-6 to TRBJ2-1; D not certain. This CDR3 comprises 15 residues. V was cut by 7 bases and J by 0 bases, with 13 bases left in between. The germline V gene has CDR1 MNHNY and CDR2 SVGAGI (reference sequence). The CDR3 protein is CASTLTGTSYNEQFF. In DNA form, the CDR3 reads TGTGCCAGCACCCTGACGGGTACCTCCTACAATGAGCAGTTCTTC.

This clone was picked up a small number of times. Here the CDR3 DNA reads TGTGCCAGTAGTATGACCGGGACAGGGGCCATAACCCAGCATTTT. It is translated as CASSMTGTGAITQHF. The gene calls are TRBV19 and TRBJ1-5; TRBD1 matches at 10 bases. The CDR3 is made up of 15 amino acids. The V gene end was trimmed by 3 bases and the J gene end by 11 bases; junction bases not matched to a gene: 10. The germline V gene has CDR1 LNHDA and CDR2 SQIVND (reference sequence).

This chain joins TRBV21-1 and TRBJ2-7; TRBD1 is taken as the D call from the table, unchecked against the DNA. TRBV21-1 represents a pseudogene. This CDR3 spans 14 amino acids. CDR3 sequence (DNA): TGTGCCAGCAGCAAAGAGACAGTCTCCTACGAGCAGTACTTC. The encoded protein is CASSKETVSYEQYF.